This TCR beta chain was captured in a study of blood T cell repertoires in COVID-19 (dated by TCRdb to 2019 to 2021). In the study overall: Collaborator samples came from the United States, Italy and Spain and covered acute and convalescent phases of COVID-19. The material from the prospective study consisted of cDNA or gDNA derived from T cells, B-cell-depleted T cells, or PBMCs. The dataset comprised deeply sampled blood TCRbeta repertoires from subjects exposed to, actively infected with, or recovered from COVID-19. The repertoires were made available in a free public database intended to serve as a resource for research on the immune response to SARS-CoV-2. The samples were drawn from two sources: the first 160 participants of the ongoing ImmuneRACE study, and 1,000 to 1,500 subjects contributed by 6 global collaborators. A de-identified subject ID, COVID-19 status, age in years and sex were almost always included in the sample metadata. Where available, HLA class I and class II types were obtained from metadata supplied by the sample provider rather than from assay-based typing. The study at large found these results: The quantity of clinical and demographic metadata differed by source and by participant and was supplied without curation.

The immunoSEQ Assay, a bias-controlled multiplex PCR, was used to amplify TCRbeta CDR3 regions from genomic DNA. As for the authors' bioinformatics: Nucleated cell counts per sample were estimated from amplification of reference gene primers within the assay. Sequence reads were collapsed and filtered to measure the absolute abundance of every unique TCRbeta CDR3 rearrangement. Productive Simpson clonality was computed per sample as the square root of Simpson's diversity index over productive rearrangements. As stored in TCRdb, this immuneACCESS dataset retains in-frame rearrangements with V and J assigned. A fraction of the clones does not appear; measured against another copy, unresolved V genes explain less than half of the discrepancy, and the remainder lacks a known reason. D and trimming come from the DNA, and the V and J calls and clone size come from that table. For this sample the table gives more than 200,000 clones, of which roughly 82% were detected only once. Nearly 5% of the sample lies in the top ten.

From the cysteine up to the phenylalanine, the CDR3 has a length of 16 residues. Of all the DNA, just the CDR3 is kept, 48 bases in frame from base 1. The germline V gene encodes CDR1 MNHNS and CDR2 SASEGT. Trimming removed 0 bases from V and 5 bases from J; the gene matches leave 8 bases unexplained. Collaborating institutions collected whole blood in K2EDTA tubes following their own protocols. For TCRbeta analysis, collaborator samples were shipped as frozen whole blood, as isolated PBMCs, or as DNA extracted from either sample type. Turning to this clone: Its antigen is currently not known. Per-base quality was not reported, and no clone a single base away is much larger than it.

The V and J segments used are TRBV6-1 and TRBJ2-5, with TRBD2 identical over 8 junction bases. This sequence was found in a woman at least 80 years old with active or convalescent COVID-19. The sequenced material came from peripheral blood. Read as DNA, the sequence is TGTGCCAGCAGTGAAGCTCTAGCGGGTAGGGTTGAGACCCAGTACTTC. Translated, this gives CASSEALAGRVETQYF.